The T cell receptor beta chain under discussion was sequenced for a study of shared clonotypes between healthy human individuals. The CDR3 is made up of 13 amino acids. Germline loops: CDR1 SGHDN, CDR2 FVKESK. V dropped 0 bases and J dropped 5 bases, with 5 bases sitting between them. Findings of the study overall: Donors were few, which limited the genetic and exposure-history diversity represented.

The repertoire was sequenced with immunoSEQ multiplex PCR; TCRdb's copy has only in-frame clones and lacks some. The table has about 1.1 million clones, about 80% seen once; the top ten hold 0.89%. The table lists this clone with a few counts. The antigen remains unidentified. The sequence was obtained from a man aged 18 to 30 in good health. Some clones in this sample may be carry-over from other donors' samples. The chain couples TRBV14 to TRBJ1-5; D uncertain. The sample was memory CD4+ T cells from PBMCs. Noted subset: CD45RA-negative fraction. CDR3 sequence: CASSQDLDQPQHF. Written as DNA, the CDR3 is TGTGCCAGCAGCCAAGATCTCGATCAGCCCCAGCATTTT.